Following are 3 T cell receptor beta chains from one sample sequenced in a study of shared clonotypes between healthy human individuals. Naive CD8 cells lacked CD45RO and underwent positive selection for CCR7, leaving out terminally differentiated effector memory CD45RA+ cells. The table came from immunoSEQ multiplex PCR; TCRdb's copy has only in-frame clones and leaves some out. The sample records just over 2,000,000 clones, approximately 94% being singletons. The specimen sequenced was naive CD8+ T cells sorted from blood. These receptors came from a man between 18 and 35 years old in good health.

The chain employs TRBV5-6 and TRBJ2-5, with D maybe TRBD1 (5 bases). In germline, CDR1 is SGHDT, CDR2 YYEEEE. Trimming pared 3 bases from V and 4 bases from J, leaving 19 bases between. The CDR3 has 16 residues. CDR3 loop: CASSWTPQGALETQYF. The CDR3 bases are TGTGCCAGCAGCTGGACACCTCAAGGGGCATTAGAGACCCAGTACTTC.

J is TRBJ1-2 and V is TRBV19; TRBD1 matches at 7 bases. The germline CDR1 and CDR2 sequences are LNHDA and SQIVND (reference sequence). Trimming took 5 bases from V and 4 from J; bases not matched to a gene: 7. The CDR3 is 14 residues long. This CDR3 reads CASSFDRESYGYTF. The CDR3 DNA sequence: TGTGCCAGTAGTTTCGACAGGGAGTCCTATGGCTACACCTTC. Full variable domain (remainder filled in from reference TRBV19 and TRBJ1-2): DGGITQSPKYLFRKEGQNVTLSCEQNLNHDAMYWYRQDPGQGLRLIYYSQIVNDFQKGDIAEGYSVSREKKESFPLTVTSAQKNPTAFYLCASSFDRESYGYTFGSGTRLTVV.

The V and J genes are TRBV19 and TRBJ1-1; 7 nucleotides match TRBD1. Per the germline V gene, CDR1 is LNHDA and CDR2 is SQIVND (reference sequence). Trimming took 3 bases from V and 2 from J; bases not matched to a gene: 9. The CDR3 spans 16 residues. The CDR3, as DNA: TGTGCCAGTAGTATTTATGGGACAGCGTTTAACACTGAAGCTTTCTTT. Its translation: CASSIYGTAFNTEAFF.